The rows below give T cell receptor beta chains drawn from one sample of a study of T cells in Graves' hyperthyroidism and ophthalmopathy. MiXCR was run by TCRdb on the multiplex PCR reads, yielding one entry per CDR3 protein. The repertoire holds 150,000 to 200,000 distinct CDR3 sequences, approximately 17% seen once, with 25% to 30% in the top ten. Sequencing was done on a sample of blood. These receptors were taken from a woman between 50 and 59 years old with Graves' hyperthyroidism. The conserved cysteine and the conserved F or W are not part of the CDR3 here. The order of the fields is V gene, D gene, J gene, CDR3 protein. The D gene is left open where the match is weak.

TRBV28	TRBD1	TRBJ2-5	ASSGQPQETQY
TRBV25-1	-	TRBJ2-2	ASSEGLRMNTGELF
TRBV6-5	-	TRBJ1-5	ASSLYTGNQPQH
TRBV10-3	-	TRBJ2-5	AISSRETQY
TRBV24-1	TRBD1	TRBJ1-2	ATSDADREGYT
TRBV6-1	-	TRBJ2-5	ASSEVGGGHETQY
TRBV20-1	-	TRBJ1-5	SAGAGDINQPQH
TRBV7-3	-	TRBJ2-2	ASSLTNSRGRELF
TRBV27	TRBD2	TRBJ2-3	ASRRTSGTDTQY
TRBV19	-	TRBJ2-1	ASSPRNVNEQF
TRBV3-1	-	TRBJ1-1	ASSYDYRSRNTEAF
TRBV12-3/TRBV12-4	-	TRBJ1-6	ASSDRRKLSYNSPLH
TRBV5-6	-	TRBJ2-6	ASSLRGSGANVLT
TRBV27	-	TRBJ2-1	ASSTESLGQNEQF
TRBV6-1	TRBD2	TRBJ2-2	ASSYALAGGGELF
TRBV4-1	-	TRBJ1-1	ATGRGNTEAF
TRBV28	-	TRBJ1-5	ASSRTGASNQPQH
TRBV11-2	-	TRBJ1-3	ASSLVKGRGNTIY
TRBV2	TRBD1	TRBJ1-6	ASRRQGDNNSPLH
TRBV5-1	-	TRBJ1-1	ASGAGSAGTEAF
TRBV7-8	-	TRBJ1-2	ASSLERGANYGYT
TRBV7-6	TRBD2	TRBJ2-2	ASSQGTSGGNTGELF
TRBV19	-	TRBJ2-1	ASSPGPSVYEQF
TRBV10-3	TRBD1	TRBJ2-6	AIRRAGTEFSGANVLT
TRBV7-2	-	TRBJ1-2	ASSSGGDWGGYT
TRBV3-1	-	TRBJ1-6	ASSQVVYSPLH
TRBV5-5	-	TRBJ2-5	ASSFWGEETQY
TRBV4-3	-	TRBJ1-1	ASSQDGRDTEAF
TRBV5-1	TRBD1	TRBJ2-7	ASSTGTGVWDEQY
TRBV11-2	-	TRBJ1-1	ASSLVGTENTEAF
TRBV15	-	TRBJ1-5	ATSRDGGYQPQH
TRBV19	-	TRBJ1-6	ASSHSNSPLH
TRBV28	-	TRBJ2-1	ASVRQALNEQF
TRBV5-1	-	TRBJ1-2	ASRAGTSANYGYT
TRBV5-1	-	TRBJ2-5	ASRLGTLQETQY
TRBV6-6	-	TRBJ1-3	ASSYRGSGNTIY
TRBV4-3	-	TRBJ1-6	ASSQERGRINSPLH
TRBV6-5	-	TRBJ2-7	ASSYGEGQGSYEQY
TRBV11-2	-	TRBJ1-2	ASSPDRYGYT
TRBV6-2/TRBV6-3	-	TRBJ1-5	ASSYLRTVNQPQH